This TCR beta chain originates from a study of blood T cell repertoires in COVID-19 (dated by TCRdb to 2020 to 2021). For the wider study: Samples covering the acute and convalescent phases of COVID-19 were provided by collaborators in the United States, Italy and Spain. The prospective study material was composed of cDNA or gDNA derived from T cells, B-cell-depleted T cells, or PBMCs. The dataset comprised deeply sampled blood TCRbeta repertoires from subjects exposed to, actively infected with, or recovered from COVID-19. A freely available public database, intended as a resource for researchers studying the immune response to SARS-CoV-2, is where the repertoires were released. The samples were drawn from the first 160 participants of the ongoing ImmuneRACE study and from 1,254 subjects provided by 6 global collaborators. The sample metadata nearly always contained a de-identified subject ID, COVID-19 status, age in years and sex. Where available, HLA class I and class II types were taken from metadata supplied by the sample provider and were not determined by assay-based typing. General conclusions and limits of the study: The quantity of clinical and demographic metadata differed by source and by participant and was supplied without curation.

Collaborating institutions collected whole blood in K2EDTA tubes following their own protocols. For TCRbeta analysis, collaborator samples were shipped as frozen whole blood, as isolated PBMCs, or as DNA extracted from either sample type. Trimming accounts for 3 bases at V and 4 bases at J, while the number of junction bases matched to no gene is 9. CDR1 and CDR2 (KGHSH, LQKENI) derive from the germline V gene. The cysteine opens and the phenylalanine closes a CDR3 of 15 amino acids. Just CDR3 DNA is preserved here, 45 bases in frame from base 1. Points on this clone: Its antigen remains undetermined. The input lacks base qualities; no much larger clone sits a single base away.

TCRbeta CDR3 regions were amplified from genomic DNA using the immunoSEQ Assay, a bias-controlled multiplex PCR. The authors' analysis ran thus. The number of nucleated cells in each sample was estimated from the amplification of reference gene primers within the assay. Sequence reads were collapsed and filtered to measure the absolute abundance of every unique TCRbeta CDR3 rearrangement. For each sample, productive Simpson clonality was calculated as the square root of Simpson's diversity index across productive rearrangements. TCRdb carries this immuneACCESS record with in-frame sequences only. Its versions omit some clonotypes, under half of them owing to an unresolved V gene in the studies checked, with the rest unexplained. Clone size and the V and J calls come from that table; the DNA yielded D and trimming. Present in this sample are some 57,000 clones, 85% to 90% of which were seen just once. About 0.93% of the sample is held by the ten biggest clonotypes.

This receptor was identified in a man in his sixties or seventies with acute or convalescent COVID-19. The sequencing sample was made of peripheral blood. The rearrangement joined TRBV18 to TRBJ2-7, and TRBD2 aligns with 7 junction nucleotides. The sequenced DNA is TGTGCCAGCTCACCGGAAGGCGGGGGAATTTACGAGCAGTACTTC. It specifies CASSPEGGGIYEQYF.